A single sample gave rise to the 20 T cell receptor beta chains below, sequenced in a study of T-cell reconstitution after alpha-beta-depleted transplantation in children. Using unique molecular identifiers, the investigators prepared the TCRbeta library. TCRdb re-called the PCR reads through MiXCR, storing one row per CDR3 protein. The sample gives a few hundred thousand distinct CDR3 sequences, over 25% of which show up once; about 35% is in the top ten. Specimen: PBMCs, collected before TCRalphabeta/CD19-depleted stem cell transplant. The receptors were sampled from a boy under two years old with Wiskott-Aldrich syndrome, due to receive a stem cell transplant.

V is TRBV20-1 and J is TRBJ2-5; perhaps D is TRBD1 or TRBD2 (5 bases each). Trimming cost V 5 bases and J 3 bases, with 10 bases left between them. The germline CDR1 and CDR2 sequences are DFQATT and SNEGSKA (reference sequence). CDR3 length: 12 amino acids. The CDR3 here is CSAGTYEETQYF. Written as DNA, the CDR3 is TGCAGTGCTGGGACGTACGAAGAGACCCAGTACTTC.

This chain joins TRBV20-1 and TRBJ2-5, with D unresolved. The CDR3 runs 12 residues. With 3 bases removed from V and 5 bases from J, the gap between germline ends came to 10 bases. Looked up from germline, CDR1 is DFQATT and CDR2 is SNEGSKA (reference sequence). The CDR3 spells CSASWGFETQYF. As DNA, the CDR3 is TGCAGTGCTAGTTGGGGTTTCGAGACCCAGTACTTC.

The sample holds a few counts of this clonotype. This sequence joins TRBV5-5 and TRBJ2-3; TRBD2 aligns across 7 bases. V shed 4 bases and J 5 bases; nucleotides not matched to a gene: 7. The CDR3 runs 14 residues. Germline assignment: CDR1 SGHKS and CDR2 YYEKEE (reference sequence). The CDR3 loop reads CASSLGLGQDTQYF. The CDR3 bases are TGTGCCAGCAGCCTTGGACTAGGTCAAGATACGCAGTATTTT.

The rearrangement joins TRBV4-2 to TRBJ2-1; tentatively, D is TRBD2 (5 bases). V lost 0 bases to trimming and J lost 0 bases, with 15 bases between them. The CDR3 extends over 18 amino acids. The germline V gene has CDR1 LGHNA and CDR2 YNFKEQ. In DNA, the CDR3 is TGTGCCAGCAGCCAAGATGGGCCTAGCCCAAGCTCCTACAATGAGCAGTTCTTC. This translates into CASSQDGPSPSSYNEQFF.

The rearrangement uses TRBV6-1 and TRBJ1-1; D unresolved. The CDR3 covers 15 residues. V was pared by 6 bases and J by 0 bases, with 14 bases between. The V gene's germline CDR1 is MNHNS and CDR2 SASEGT. The CDR3 sequence is CASRDFRLLNTEAFF. The DNA for the CDR3 is TGTGCCAGCAGGGACTTCAGGCTCCTGAACACTGAAGCTTTCTTT.

The gene calls are TRBV7-2 and TRBJ2-3; TRBD2 is a possible D gene (6 bases). The CDR3 runs 16 residues. V lost 2 bases to trimming and J lost 0 bases, with 12 bases between them. From germline, CDR1 is SGHTA and CDR2 FQGNSA. The CDR3 sequence: CASSLHLASSTDTQYF. CDR3 in DNA: TGTGCCAGCAGCTTACACCTAGCGTCTAGCACAGATACGCAGTATTTT.

This clonotype was recorded at least ten times. The V and J genes are TRBV27 and TRBJ2-1; 7 nucleotides match TRBD2. Trimming took 6 bases from V and 7 from J; bases not matched to a gene: 3. Germline V gene data show CDR1 as MNHEY and CDR2 as SMNVEV (reference sequence). This CDR3 contains 12 residues. The CDR3 bases are TGTGCCAGCAGCCGACTAGCAAATGAGCAGTTCTTC. Its translation is CASSRLANEQFF.

The V call is TRBV10-3, the J call TRBJ2-4; D tentatively fits TRBD1 or TRBD2 (5 bases each). The germline V gene has CDR1 ENHRY and CDR2 SYGVKD. CDR3 size: 18 residues. The V and J ends lost 5 bases and 0 bases respectively, with 20 bases between them. The CDR3 reads CAISLEGGGGLAKNIQYF. CDR3 DNA sequence: TGTGCCATCAGTTTAGAGGGTGGTGGGGGATTAGCCAAAAACATTCAGTACTTC.

The rearrangement joins TRBV12-3 or TRBV12-4 to TRBJ1-2; 10 positions agree with TRBD1. V lost 1 base, J lost 8 bases, and 7 bases stayed unmatched. The CDR3 covers 15 residues. The CDR3 region has the DNA TGTGCCAGCAGTTTAGTGAGGACAGGGGGTGGCGGCTACACCTTC. Translated, it gives CASSLVRTGGGGYTF.

The chain employs TRBV20-1 and TRBJ2-3; a weak D match, TRBD1 (6 bases). Trimming removed 7 bases from V and 0 bases from J, with 14 bases in between. In germline, CDR1 is DFQATT, CDR2 SNEGSKA (reference sequence). This CDR3 has 14 residues. CDR3 sequence: CSVWGLGSTDTQYF. The DNA for the CDR3 is TGCAGTGTTTGGGGGCTCGGTAGCACAGATACGCAGTATTTT.

The CDR3 nucleotides are TGCGCCAGCCAGACGACAGGGGGAATTTACGAGCAGTACTTC. Translating gives CASQTTGGIYEQYF. The V call is TRBV5-1, the J call TRBJ2-7; the match to TRBD1 covers 9 bases. The germline CDR1 and CDR2 sequences are SGHRS and YFSETQ. The length of the CDR3 is 14 residues. The J segment lost 4 bases and the V segment lost 7 bases, leaving 9 bases of the junction unmatched.

This clonotype was recorded many times. V is TRBV12-3 or TRBV12-4 and J is TRBJ1-1; 8 bases align to TRBD1. V dropped 6 bases and J dropped 3; count of bases not matched to a gene: 6. The CDR3 is 14 residues long. The CDR3 sequence: CASRPTGGDTEAFF. In DNA, the CDR3 is TGTGCCAGCAGACCTACAGGGGGGGACACTGAAGCTTTCTTT.

This clonotype was seen a handful of times. The V call is TRBV6-6, the J call TRBJ1-2; D gene unclear. Germline V CDR1 and CDR2: MNHNY, SVGAGI (reference sequence). This CDR3 has 13 residues. V lost 6 bases and J lost 4, with 12 bases in between. The CDR3 loop reads CASRTPSSYGYTF. In nucleotides, the CDR3 is TGTGCCAGCAGAACCCCCAGCTCCTATGGCTACACCTTC.

J is TRBJ2-1 and V is TRBV5-1; 12 positions agree with TRBD2. This CDR3 is built from 16 residues. Germline trimming cut 1 base from V and 6 bases from J; bases unmatched to any gene: 5. Germline V gene lookup returns CDR1 SGHRS and CDR2 YFSETQ. The CDR3, as DNA: TGCGCCAGCAGCTTGACACTAGCGGGAGGTGTCAATGAGCAGTTCTTC. It encodes CASSLTLAGGVNEQFF.

The CDR3 here is CSARTGGGNTIYF. CDR3 nucleotide sequence: TGCAGTGCCCGTACAGGGGGGGGAAACACCATATATTTT. The chain carries TRBV20-1 and TRBJ1-3, with TRBD1 matching over 8 bases. The CDR3 contains 13 residues. The V gene's germline CDR1 is DFQATT and CDR2 SNEGSKA (reference sequence). Trimming cost V 6 bases and J 4 bases; bases outside gene matches: 5.

V is TRBV2 and J is TRBJ1-2; D gene uncertain. Per the germline V gene, CDR1 is SNHLY and CDR2 is FYNNEI. V lost 7 bases and J lost 1, with 13 bases in between. The CDR3 covers 14 residues. This chain's CDR3 is CASTVRHDNYGYTF. In nucleotides, the CDR3 is TGTGCCAGCACGGTACGGCACGATAACTATGGCTACACCTTC.

The chain has TRBV30 and TRBJ2-3; 7 positions agree with TRBD2. The germline V gene has CDR1 GTSNPN and CDR2 SVGIG (reference sequence). J lost 2 bases, V lost 3 bases, and 8 bases had no gene match. This CDR3 region has 15 residues. The CDR3 DNA reads TGTGCCTGGAGGCGGCCTAGCGGATCCACAGATACGCAGTATTTT. It encodes CAWRRPSGSTDTQYF.

J is TRBJ2-2 and V is TRBV5-1; no clear D. The CDR3 length is 13 residues. Germline CDR1 reads SGHRS; CDR2 reads YFSETQ. Trimming stripped 0 bases from V and 6 bases from J, with 6 bases between. In DNA, the CDR3 is TGCGCCAGCAGCTTGGGAGAACCCGGGGAGCTGTTTTTT. Translation gives CASSLGEPGELFF.

CDR3 coding DNA: TGCGCCAGCAGCCCGGGACTAGCGGGAGCAGCGGCCTACGAGCAGTACTTC. This encodes CASSPGLAGAAAYEQYF. The chain carries TRBV5-1 and TRBJ2-7; 14 bases are shared with TRBD2. The CDR3 is made up of 17 amino acids. V was clipped by 4 bases and J by 2 bases; unmatched bases: 8. CDR1 SGHRS and CDR2 YFSETQ come from the germline V gene. The variable domain in full, with the rest retrieved from reference TRBV5-1 and TRBJ2-7, is KAGVTQTPRYLIKTRGQQVTLSCSPISGHRSVSWYQQTPGQGLQFLFEYFSETQRNKGNFPGRFSGRQFSNSRSEMNVSTLELGDSALYLCASSPGLAGAAAYEQYFGPGTRLTVT.

The chain combines TRBV20-1 with TRBJ1-5; D uncertain. V shed 3 bases and J shed 5 bases, with 8 bases lying between them. The CDR3 runs 12 residues. Germline V CDR1 and CDR2: DFQATT, SNEGSKA (reference sequence). Written as DNA, the CDR3 is TGCAGTGCTAGTTCCGAGTATCAGCCCCAGCATTTT. Translation: CSASSEYQPQHF.